The present T cell receptor beta chain was sequenced within a study of STAT5B mutations in CD4+ large granular lymphocyte leukemia. With 5 bases removed from V and 11 bases from J, the gap between germline ends came to 14 bases. CDR1 is SGHDT and CDR2 is YYEEEE in the germline V gene. CDR3 length: 12 residues. Data came from immunoSEQ multiplex PCR; TCRdb stores just in-frame clones and leaves some out. Of about 33,000 clones listed, roughly 79% are singletons. The sequence derives from a human donor in good health. The sample consisted of CD4+ T cells from blood buffy coats. The gene calls are TRBV5-6 and TRBJ2-1; possibly TRBD2 for D (6 bases). This chain's CDR3 is CASSPGTPKQFF. Written as DNA, the CDR3 is TGTGCCAGCAGTCCTGGGACTCCAAAGCAGTTCTTC.